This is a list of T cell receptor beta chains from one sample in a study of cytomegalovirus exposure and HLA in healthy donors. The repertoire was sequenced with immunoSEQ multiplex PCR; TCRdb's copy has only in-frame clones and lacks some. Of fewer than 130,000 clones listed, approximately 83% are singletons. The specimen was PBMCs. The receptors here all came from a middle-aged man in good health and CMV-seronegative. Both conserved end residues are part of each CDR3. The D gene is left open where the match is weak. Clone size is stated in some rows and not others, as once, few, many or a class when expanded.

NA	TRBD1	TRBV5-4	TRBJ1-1	CASSIGQGRAEAFF	TGTGCCAGCAGCATTGGACAGGGCAGAGCTGAAGCTTTCTTT
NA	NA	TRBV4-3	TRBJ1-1	CASSQADFRQSEAFF	TGCGCCAGCAGCCAGGCAGACTTCAGACAGTCTGAAGCTTTCTTT
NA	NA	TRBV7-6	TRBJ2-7	CASSSISGEQYF	TGTGCCAGCAGCTCGATCAGTGGCGAGCAGTACTTC
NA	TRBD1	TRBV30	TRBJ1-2	CAWGPRGYGYTF	TGTGCCTGGGGACCCAGGGGGTATGGCTACACCTTC
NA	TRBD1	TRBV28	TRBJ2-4	CASTRQGLAKNIQYF	TGTGCCAGCACCCGACAGGGATTAGCCAAAAACATTCAGTACTTC
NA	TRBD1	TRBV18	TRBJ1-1	CASSPRQGGNTEAFF	TGTGCCAGCTCACCCCGACAGGGAGGGAACACTGAAGCTTTCTTT
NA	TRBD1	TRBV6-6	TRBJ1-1	CASAYAGTGNTEAFF	TGTGCCAGCGCCTACGCCGGGACAGGGAACACTGAAGCTTTCTTT
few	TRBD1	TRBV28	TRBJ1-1	CASSSATGSGTEAFF	TGTGCCAGCAGTTCGGCGACAGGGTCGGGCACTGAAGCTTTCTTT
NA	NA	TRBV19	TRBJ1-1	CASSKTGNTEAFF	TGTGCCAGTAGTAAAACAGGGAACACTGAAGCTTTCTTT
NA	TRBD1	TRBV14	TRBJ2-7	CASSPPLGQPYEQYF	TGTGCCAGCAGCCCGCCCCTGGGACAGCCCTACGAGCAGTACTTC
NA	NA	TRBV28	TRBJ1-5	CASSSVSNQPQHF	TGTGCCAGCAGTTCGGTAAGCAATCAGCCCCAGCATTTT